This T cell receptor beta chain was captured by sequencing in a study of early T cells in non-severe SARS-CoV-2 infection. The overall study: Sequencing input comprised bulk RNA from unsorted whole blood; chain pairing was not available.

CDR1 and CDR2 from the germline V gene are MNHEY and SMNVEV (reference sequence). The V end lost 2 bases, the J end lost 4 bases, and 12 bases lay between the germline ends. This CDR3 is built from 14 residues. TCRdb processed the 5' RACE reads anew with MiXCR; each CDR3 protein has one entry. The sample holds about 48,000 distinct CDR3 sequences, roughly 7.7% seen once. Sequencing input: whole blood. The receptor was derived from an adult who was a healthcare worker with PCR-confirmed SARS-CoV-2 infection or an uninfected control (not recorded which). This chain joins TRBV27 and TRBJ2-7, with D perhaps assigned TRBD1 or TRBD2 (5 bases each). For the CDR3, the DNA is TGTGCCAGCAGTTTAAGAGGGGCGATATACGAGCAGTACTTC. It codes for CASSLRGAIYEQYF.